The 7 T cell receptor beta chains below all came from one sample that was sequenced in a study of shared clonotypes between healthy human individuals. Libraries were prepared by immunoSEQ multiplex PCR; TCRdb keeps only in-frame clonotypes and omits some of them. In the table there are 2 million to 2.5 million clones, under 95% of which are singletons. The naive CD8 subset, CD45RO-negative cells positively selected for CCR7, excluded terminally differentiated effector memory CD45RA+ cells. The sequenced material came from naive CD8+ T cells from PBMCs. The receptors shown here come from a man younger than 35 in good health. Some clones in this sample may be carry-over from other donors' samples.

The rearrangement joins TRBV19 to TRBJ1-1; 7 positions agree with TRBD1. V trimming: 2 bases; J trimming: 1 base; junction bases outside the gene matches: 7. CDR3 length: 16 residues. CDR1 is LNHDA, CDR2 SQIVND, per germline (reference sequence). The CDR3 DNA is TGTGCCAGTAGTATACCCCCCGACAGGGCGAACACTGAAGCTTTCTTT. Translated, it gives CASSIPPDRANTEAFF.

The chain has TRBV9 and TRBJ2-1, with TRBD1 identical over 9 bases. V lost 0 bases to trimming and J lost 8 bases; unmatched junction nucleotides: 6. This CDR3 is 15 amino acids long. CDR1 is SGDLS, CDR2 YYNGEE, per germline. The CDR3 spells CASSVAGTGMHEQFF. Here the CDR3 DNA reads TGTGCCAGCAGCGTAGCAGGGACAGGGATGCATGAGCAGTTCTTC.

V is TRBV14 and J is TRBJ2-7; no clear D. CDR3 length: 14 amino acids. Trimming shortened V by 3 bases and J by 4 bases, and 13 bases separated the two germline ends. Germline V gene data show CDR1 as SGHDN and CDR2 as FVKESK. The DNA for the CDR3 is TGTGCCAGCAGCCAGGGTCTTATTTGGTACGAGCAGTACTTC. Protein sequence: CASSQGLIWYEQYF.

This chain links TRBV10-3 with TRBJ2-1; possible D gene TRBD1, 6 bases. This CDR3 is built from 15 residues. Germline-derived CDR1 and CDR2 are ENHRY and SYGVKD. The V end lost 4 bases, the J end lost 0 bases, and 10 bases lay between the germline ends. CDR3 in amino acids: CAISAQDSSYNEQFF. For the CDR3, the DNA is TGTGCCATCAGTGCCCAGGACAGCTCCTACAATGAGCAGTTCTTC.

This chain joins TRBV11-2 and TRBJ2-7, with 9 bases fitting TRBD2. This CDR3 is 15 amino acids long. Germline assignment: CDR1 SGHAT and CDR2 FQNNGV. Germline trimming cut 6 bases from V and 2 bases from J; bases unmatched to any gene: 8. The CDR3 sequence: CASRPKTSGTYEQYF. The CDR3, as DNA: TGTGCCAGCAGACCGAAGACTAGCGGAACCTACGAGCAGTACTTC.

This clone occurred a few times. At one boundary the junction diverges from the germline segment, which might be a read error. V and J are TRBV6-1 and TRBJ2-7; D is ambiguous. The CDR3 loop spans 10 amino acids. Germline assignment: CDR1 MNHNS and CDR2 SASEGT. The CDR3 DNA sequence: TGTGCCAGCAGTGACTGGGCCTCTGAATTC. Protein sequence: CASSDWASEF.

This chain connects TRBV7-2 to TRBJ2-3, with 7 bases identical to TRBD1. The CDR3 totals 15 residues. V shed 6 bases, J shed 6 bases, and the junction held 12 bases outside the gene matches. Germline CDR1 is SGHTA and CDR2 is FQGNSA. Here the CDR3 reads CASRGRQGGIDTQYF. The CDR3, as DNA: TGTGCCAGCAGAGGGAGACAGGGTGGTATTGATACGCAGTATTTT.